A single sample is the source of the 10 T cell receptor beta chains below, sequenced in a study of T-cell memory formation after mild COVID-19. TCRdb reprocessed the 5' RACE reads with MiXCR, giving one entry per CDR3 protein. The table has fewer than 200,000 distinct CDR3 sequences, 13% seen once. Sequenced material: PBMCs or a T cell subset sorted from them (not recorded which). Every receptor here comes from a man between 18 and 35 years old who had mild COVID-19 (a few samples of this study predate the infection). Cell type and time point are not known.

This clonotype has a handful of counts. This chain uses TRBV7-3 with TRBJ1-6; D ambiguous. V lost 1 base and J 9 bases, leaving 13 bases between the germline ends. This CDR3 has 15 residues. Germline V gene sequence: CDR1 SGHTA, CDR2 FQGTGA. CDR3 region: CASSLSPGFGSPLHF. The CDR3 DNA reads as TGTGCCAGCAGCTTAAGCCCAGGCTTCGGTTCACCCCTCCACTTT.

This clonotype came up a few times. In DNA, the CDR3 is TGTGCCAGCAGACTCCCGGGACGGAACTATGGCTACACCTTC. It specifies CASRLPGRNYGYTF. The chain combines TRBV7-2 with TRBJ1-2, with a weak D call TRBD1 (5 bases). V lost 6 bases and J lost 2, with 13 bases in between. Germline lookup yields CDR1 SGHTA and CDR2 FQGNSA. The CDR3 totals 14 residues.

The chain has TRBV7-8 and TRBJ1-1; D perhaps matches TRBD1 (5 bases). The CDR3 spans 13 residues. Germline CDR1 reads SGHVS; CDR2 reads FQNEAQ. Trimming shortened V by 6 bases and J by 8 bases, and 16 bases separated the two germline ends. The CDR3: CASSSSSGGEAFF. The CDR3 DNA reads TGTGCCAGCAGTTCATCATCGGGGGGGGAAGCTTTCTTT.

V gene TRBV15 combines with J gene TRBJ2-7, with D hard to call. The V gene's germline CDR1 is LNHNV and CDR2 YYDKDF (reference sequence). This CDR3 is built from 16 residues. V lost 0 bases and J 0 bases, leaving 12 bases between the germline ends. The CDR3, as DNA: TGTGCCACCAGCAGAGATAAGAGTAGTAGCTCCTACGAGCAGTACTTC. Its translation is CATSRDKSSSSYEQYF.

CDR3 bases: TGTGCCAGCAGCTTACTCAAAAGGCAAGAGACCCAGTACTTC. Translating gives CASSLLKRQETQYF. The chain couples TRBV13 to TRBJ2-5; D is unresolved. Germline V gene sequence: CDR1 PRHDT, CDR2 FYEKMQ (reference sequence). V lost 2 bases, J lost 2 bases, and 9 bases lay in between. This CDR3 has 14 residues.

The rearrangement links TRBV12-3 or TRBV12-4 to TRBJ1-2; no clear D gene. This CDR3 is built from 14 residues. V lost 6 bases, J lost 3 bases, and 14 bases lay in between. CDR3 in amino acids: CASRRDQGHYGYTF. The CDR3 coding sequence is TGTGCCAGCAGACGGGATCAAGGGCACTATGGCTACACCTTC.

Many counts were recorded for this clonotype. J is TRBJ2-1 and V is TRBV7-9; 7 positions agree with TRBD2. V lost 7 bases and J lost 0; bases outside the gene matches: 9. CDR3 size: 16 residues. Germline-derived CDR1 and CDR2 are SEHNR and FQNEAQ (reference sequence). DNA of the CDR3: TGTGCCAGCATCACACAGCGGGGAAGCTCCTACAATGAGCAGTTCTTC. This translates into CASITQRGSSYNEQFF. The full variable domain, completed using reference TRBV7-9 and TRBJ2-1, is DTGVSQNPRHKITKRGQNVTFRCDPISEHNRLYWYRQTLGQGPEFLTYFQNEAQLEKSRLLSDRFSAERPKGSFSTLEIQRTEQGDSAMYLCASITQRGSSYNEQFFGPGTRLTVL.

The CDR3 DNA is TGCGCCAGCAGCCAAGGGCCAGGGAAACTAGAGACCCAGTACTTC. Translated: CASSQGPGKLETQYF. V and J are TRBV4-3 and TRBJ2-5, with D perhaps matching TRBD1 (5 bases). The length of the CDR3 is 15 residues. In germline, CDR1 is LGHNA, CDR2 YSLEER. The ends were cut back, 1 base at V and 4 bases at J, with 13 bases in the middle.

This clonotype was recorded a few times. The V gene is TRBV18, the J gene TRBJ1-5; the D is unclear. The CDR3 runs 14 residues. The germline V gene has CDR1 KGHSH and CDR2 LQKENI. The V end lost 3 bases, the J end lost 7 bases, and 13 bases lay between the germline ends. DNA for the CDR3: TGTGCCAGCTCACCTCAGAGGGTTGGACAGCCCCAGCATTTT. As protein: CASSPQRVGQPQHF.

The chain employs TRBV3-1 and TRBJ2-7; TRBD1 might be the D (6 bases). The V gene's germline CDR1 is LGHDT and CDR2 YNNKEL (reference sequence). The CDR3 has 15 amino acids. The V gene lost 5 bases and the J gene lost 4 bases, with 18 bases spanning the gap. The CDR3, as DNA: TGTGCCAGCAGCGGGCTGTCCAAGGGGGAATACGAGCAGTACTTC. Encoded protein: CASSGLSKGEYEQYF.